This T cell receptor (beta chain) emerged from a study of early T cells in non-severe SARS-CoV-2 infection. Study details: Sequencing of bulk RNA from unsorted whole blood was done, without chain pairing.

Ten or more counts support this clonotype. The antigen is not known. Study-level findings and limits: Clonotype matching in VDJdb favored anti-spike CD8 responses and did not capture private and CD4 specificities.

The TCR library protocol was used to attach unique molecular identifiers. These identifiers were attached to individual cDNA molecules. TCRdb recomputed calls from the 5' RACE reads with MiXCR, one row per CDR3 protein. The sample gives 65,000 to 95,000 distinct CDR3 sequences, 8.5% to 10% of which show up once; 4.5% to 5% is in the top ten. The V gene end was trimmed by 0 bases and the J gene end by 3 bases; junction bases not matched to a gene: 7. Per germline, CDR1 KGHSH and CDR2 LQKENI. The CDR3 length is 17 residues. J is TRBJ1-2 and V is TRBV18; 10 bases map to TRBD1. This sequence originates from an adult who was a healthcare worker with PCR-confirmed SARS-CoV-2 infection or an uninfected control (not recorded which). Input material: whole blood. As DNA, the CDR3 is TGTGCCAGCTCACCACCTCAAGGGACAGGGGCAGACTATGGCTACACCTTC. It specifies CASSPPQGTGADYGYTF.